This T cell receptor beta chain was found in a study of shared clonotypes between healthy human individuals. Libraries were prepared by immunoSEQ multiplex PCR; TCRdb keeps only in-frame clonotypes and omits some of them. The table shows millions of clones, with over 85% occurring only once. The germline V gene encodes CDR1 SNHLY and CDR2 FYNNEI. The CDR3 runs 13 residues. V shed 3 bases and J shed 5 bases, with 10 bases lying between them. The sequence came from a man aged 18 to 30 in good health. Some clones in this sample may be carry-over from other donors' samples. Sequencing was performed on naive CD4+ T cells from PBMCs. As for subset: CD45RA+ positively selected. This chain uses TRBV2 with TRBJ1-1; unclear D gene. The CDR3, as DNA: TGTGCCAGCAGTGAGGAAGGAAGGACTGAAGCTTTCTTT. As protein: CASSEEGRTEAFF.